Listed below are T cell receptor beta chains from one sample, sequenced in a study of blood T cell repertoires in COVID-19. Sequencing used immunoSEQ multiplex PCR; TCRdb keeps in-frame clones, though not all of them. The data show 250,000 to 300,000 clones, with roughly 86% seen just once and about 1% held by the top ten. Sequenced material: PBMCs or T cells enriched from blood (not recorded which). The receptors stem from a woman in her twenties or thirties who had recovered from COVID-19. Each CDR3 is given with its conserved first and last residue. The D gene is left open where the match is weak. The size entry is marked missing in some rows and otherwise reads once, few, many or a size class.

v_call	j_call	d_call	clone_size	cdr3_nt	cdr3_aa
TRBV25-1	TRBJ2-2	TRBD2	once	TGTGCCAGCTCCCGACTAGACGGGGGGGACACCGGGGAGCTGTTTTTT	CASSRLDGGDTGELFF
TRBV19	TRBJ2-5	TRBD2	.	TGTGCCAGTAGTAACCGACTAGCGGGGGGGACGGAGACCCAGTACTTC	CASSNRLAGGTETQYF
TRBV29-1	TRBJ2-7	.	.	TGCAGCGCCTTAAAGAGGTTTCTTGGGTCCTACGAGCAGTACTTC	CSALKRFLGSYEQYF
TRBV28	TRBJ2-1	.	.	TGTGCCAGCACCCCGACAGTCTACAATGAGCAGTTCTTC	CASTPTVYNEQFF
TRBV5-8	TRBJ1-1	.	.	TGTGCCAGCAGCTTGGCCAAGGACAGCCTGGCTTTCTTT	CASSLAKDSLAFF
TRBV19	TRBJ1-5	.	.	TGTGCCAGTAGTACCAACAGGGAGACGCCGTTCTTGTGGGATCAGCCCCAGCATTTT	CASSTNRETPFLWDQPQHF
TRBV11-3	TRBJ1-1	.	.	TGTGCCAGCAGCTTAGGTCCCGCGACAACGACAGGGAACACTGAAGCTTTCTTT	CASSLGPATTTGNTEAFF
TRBV5-1	TRBJ2-3	TRBD2	.	TGCGCCAGCAGCTTGAATGTACCTAGCGGGAGCACAGATACGCAGTATTTT	CASSLNVPSGSTDTQYF
TRBV7-8	TRBJ2-1	TRBD2	.	TGTGCCAGCACCCAAATGCCTAGCGGGGACAACAATGAGCAGTTCTTC	CASTQMPSGDNNEQFF
TRBV6-6	TRBJ1-2	TRBD1	.	TGTGCCAGCAGTTGGGGACAGGGGAAAGGCTACACCTTC	CASSWGQGKGYTF
TRBV7-6	TRBJ2-1	TRBD2	few	TGTGCCAGCAGCTTAGGGACTAGCGCGTACAATGAGCAGTTCTTC	CASSLGTSAYNEQFF
TRBV7-9	TRBJ2-7	.	.	TGTGCCAGCAGCTCGGCGGGGTACGAGCAGTACTTC	CASSSAGYEQYF
TRBV6-1	TRBJ1-1	.	few	TGTGCCAGCAGTGAAGGGGGCAGGAAGAAAGCTTTCTTT	CASSEGGRKKAFF
TRBV19	TRBJ2-7	TRBD2	once	TGTGCCAGTGTAGAAGCGGGGGGCGGAAGCTCCTACGAGCAGTACTTC	CASVEAGGGSSYEQYF
TRBV5-4	TRBJ1-3	.	.	TGTGCCAGCAGCCCCTCCGTCGGGGGAGTCTCTGGAAACACCATATATTTT	CASSPSVGGVSGNTIYF
TRBV21-1	TRBJ2-7	.	.	TGTGCCAGCAGCAAAAAAAGGAAACAGGGGAGCTCCTACGAGCAGTACTTC	CASSKKRKQGSSYEQYF
TRBV6-5	TRBJ1-5	.	.	TGTGCCAGCAGGAGAAGCGCAGAAGATCAGCCCCAGCATTTT	CASRRSAEDQPQHF
TRBV5-1	TRBJ1-1	.	.	TGCGCCAGCAGCTTGGCCCCAAGTCAGACTGAAGCTTTCTTT	CASSLAPSQTEAFF
TRBV6-5	TRBJ1-1	.	.	TGTGCCAGCAGTTCAACGGGACAAGGTCTTGAAGCTTTCTTT	CASSSTGQGLEAFF
TRBV11-2	TRBJ2-3	TRBD2	once	TGTGCCAGCAGCCGACTAGCCCCTCCACCAGATACGCAGTATTTT	CASSRLAPPPDTQYF
TRBV7-8	TRBJ1-5	.	.	TGTGCCAGCAGCTCAGGGCCCCGAATGCCCCAGCATTTT	CASSSGPRMPQHF
TRBV30	TRBJ2-7	TRBD2	few	TGTGCGGCTAGCGGGAGCTCCTACGAGCAGTACTTC	CAASGSSYEQYF
TRBV5-1	TRBJ2-1	TRBD2	.	TGCGCCAGCAAGCCGGCGGGGGGATACAATGAGCAGTTCTTC	CASKPAGGYNEQFF
TRBV24-1	TRBJ2-5	.	.	TGTGCCACCAGTGATCCCCAGGGACATGGGGAGACCCAGTACTTC	CATSDPQGHGETQYF
TRBV28	TRBJ1-3	.	.	TGTGCCAGCGGGGGCGGGGGATCCTCTGGAAACACCATATATTTT	CASGGGGSSGNTIYF
TRBV11-2	TRBJ1-2	.	.	TGTGCCAGCAGCTTAGCTCCCGGGAATACGGATGGCTACACCTTC	CASSLAPGNTDGYTF
TRBV7-2	TRBJ2-1	.	.	TGTGCCAGCAGCTTAGATGGGTTCGCGGGATACAATGAGCAGTTCTTC	CASSLDGFAGYNEQFF
TRBV5-1	TRBJ1-1	.	few	TGCGCCAGCAGCTTGCCCACAGGTACTGAAGCTTTCTTT	CASSLPTGTEAFF
TRBV3-1/TRBV3-2	TRBJ2-1	.	few	TGTGCCAGCAGCCAAGGGGGGAGGTCAAGCTCCTACAATGAGCAGTTCTTC	CASSQGGRSSSYNEQFF
TRBV6-5	TRBJ1-5	.	.	TGTGCCAGCACCCCCCCCGGGGGTCAGCCCCAGCATTTT	CASTPPGGQPQHF
TRBV4-1	TRBJ2-1	.	.	TGCGCCAGCAGCCCCTTACAACCCCTGAGGAATGAGCAGTTCTTC	CASSPLQPLRNEQFF
TRBV5-1	TRBJ2-3	.	.	TGCGCCAGCCAACCGGGGGGCACAGATACGCAGTATTTT	CASQPGGTDTQYF
TRBV28	TRBJ2-7	TRBD2	.	TGTGCCAGCCGGCGGCGGGGGGGCGAGCAGTACTTC	CASRRRGGEQYF
TRBV7-9	TRBJ2-5	.	.	TGTGCCAGCAGTCGAACTAGCTTGGAGACCCAGTACTTC	CASSRTSLETQYF
TRBV27	TRBJ1-2	TRBD1	.	TGTGCCAGCAGCCAAAGTCCAGGGGGCCCAGCCTATGGCTACACCTTC	CASSQSPGGPAYGYTF
TRBV2	TRBJ1-5	TRBD1	.	TGTGCCAGCAGTGACCATACAGGGGGCTACCAGCCCCAGCATTTT	CASSDHTGGYQPQHF
TRBV7-8	TRBJ1-5	.	.	TGTGCCAGCAGCTCCCGGTTGTGGGGGGGAGACAATCAGCCCCAGCATTTT	CASSSRLWGGDNQPQHF
TRBV5-6	TRBJ1-6	.	.	TGTGCCAGCAGCTTGGCAGGGGCTAATTCACCCCTCCACTTT	CASSLAGANSPLHF